Shown below are 30 T cell receptor beta chains from a single sample sequenced in a study of molecular identifiers for immune sequencing clone quantification. MiXCR, run by TCRdb on the PCR reads, gives a single entry per CDR3 protein. The data contain some 320,000 distinct CDR3 sequences, over 20% of them singletons. The material sequenced was naive CD8+ T cells from blood, with Jurkat cell RNA spiked in. The subset: FACS-sorted CD8+CD4-CCR7+CD45RA+ naive T cells. All receptors come from a human donor in good health. Some libraries in this study had Jurkat cell RNA spiked in.

Details on this clonotype: This could be a read error, since a much larger clone is one nucleotide away. The chain combines TRBV21-1 with TRBJ2-3; TRBD1, as called in the table, went unchecked against the DNA. TRBV21-1 is a pseudogene. The CDR3 spans 16 residues. The CDR3 bases are TGTGCCAGCAGCCGGTCTCGGGGTGGCGAGACAGGTACGCAGTATTTT. Its translation is CASSRSRGGETGTQYF.

This clonotype was observed at least ten times. V is TRBV6-5 and J is TRBJ1-5; D may be TRBD1 (5 bases). The CDR3 covers 14 residues. From germline, CDR1 is MNHEY and CDR2 SVGAGI. Trimming shortened V by 4 bases and J by 2 bases, and 9 bases separated the two germline ends. The chain's CDR3 is CASSSGFGNQPQHF. CDR3 nucleotide sequence: TGTGCCAGCAGTTCAGGGTTTGGCAATCAGCCCCAGCATTTT.

This clonotype has just a few counts. The gene calls are TRBV24-1 and TRBJ2-3, with 9 bases matching TRBD2. Trimming removed 3 bases from V and 1 base from J; junction bases left unmatched: 1. Per the germline V gene, CDR1 is KGHDR and CDR2 is SFDVKD. CDR3 length equals 15 residues. CDR3 residues: CATSDRTSGTDTQYF. CDR3 in DNA: TGTGCCACCAGTGATCGGACTAGCGGCACAGATACGCAGTATTTT.

For this clonotype: Given a much more abundant clone one base away, this may be a read error. No conserved phenylalanine or tryptophan ends this CDR3, so it is likely a read error. V is TRBV19 and J is TRBJ1-1, with a tentative D call TRBD1 (5 bases). V was shortened by 1 base and J by 4 bases, with 10 bases between the two germline ends. The germline V gene encodes CDR1 LNHDA and CDR2 SQIVND (reference sequence). This CDR3 is 14 amino acids long. For the CDR3, the DNA is TGTGCCAGTAGTATAGCCCAGGGTTTCACTGAAGCTTTCTCT. Its translation is CASSIAQGFTEAFS.

This clonotype was counted between two and nine times. The junction shows a germline mismatch at one end, possibly a read error. This rearrangement joins TRBV6-5 to TRBJ1-5; D unclear. This CDR3 has 14 residues. CDR1 MNHEY and CDR2 SVGAGI come from the germline V gene. CDR3: CAGSLGGSNQPQHF. CDR3 nucleotide sequence: TGTGCCGGCAGCCTGGGAGGTAGCAATCAGCCCCAGCATTTT.

This clonotype was recorded many times. This rearrangement joins TRBV30 to TRBJ2-5; TRBD1 matches 10 bases. From germline, CDR1 is GTSNPN and CDR2 SVGIG (reference sequence). The CDR3 contains 14 residues. Trimming took 2 bases from V and 4 from J; bases not matched to a gene: 4. In DNA, the CDR3 is TGTGCCTGGAGTAAGGGACAGGGGACAGAGACCCAGTACTTC. Residues: CAWSKGQGTETQYF.

The rearrangement joins TRBV3-1 to TRBJ1-6; 8 bases are a match to TRBD1. After removal of 6 bases from V and 0 bases from J, the junction contained 4 bases not matched to a gene. The CDR3 covers 16 residues. The germline V gene encodes CDR1 LGHDT and CDR2 YNNKEL (reference sequence). This CDR3 reads CASREQGDSYNSPLHF. CDR3 DNA: TGTGCCAGCAGAGAACAGGGGGACTCCTATAATTCACCCCTCCACTTT.

This clonotype came up many times. V is TRBV5-1 and J is TRBJ2-7; D tentatively fits TRBD1 or TRBD2 (5 bases each). CDR1 and CDR2 from the germline V gene are SGHRS and YFSETQ. The length of the CDR3 is 15 residues. Trimming stripped 4 bases from V and 2 bases from J, with 16 bases between. DNA of the CDR3: TGCGCCAGCAGCCCGAGGGACCGCCTGACCTACGAGCAGTACTTC. Protein sequence: CASSPRDRLTYEQYF.

Concerning this clonotype: Since a much larger clone is just one base distant, this may be a read error. This chain joins TRBV20-1 and TRBJ1-1, with a possible D match to TRBD1 (5 bases). Germline lookup yields CDR1 DFQATT and CDR2 SNEGSKA (reference sequence). V lost 0 bases and J lost 3, with 17 bases in between. This CDR3 contains 16 residues. This chain's CDR3 is CSARDPTGTMYTEAFF. The CDR3 DNA sequence: TGCAGTGCTAGAGATCCTACGGGGACCATGTACACTGAAGCTTTCTTT.

With respect to this clonotype: A much larger clonotype is one base distant, so this may be a read error. The chain is built from TRBV28 and TRBJ2-7; a possible D gene is TRBD1 (6 bases). V gave up 7 bases and J gave up 3 bases, with 16 bases separating them. The CDR3 contains 14 residues. Germline CDR1 and CDR2: MDHEN and SYDVKM. The CDR3 region is CASNPRDRIYEQYF. The CDR3 nucleotides read TGTGCCAGCAACCCTAGAGACAGGATCTACGAGCAGTACTTC.

Turning to this clonotype: A much larger clonotype is one base distant, so this may be a read error. V usage is TRBV9 and J usage is TRBJ1-1; D may be TRBD1 (5 bases). Trimming pared 0 bases from V and 10 bases from J, leaving 16 bases between. The CDR3 length is 14 residues. Germline-derived CDR1 and CDR2 are SGDLS and YYNGEE. DNA of the CDR3: TGTGCCAGCAGCGTAGCGTTTTCGGGACCTGGAGCTTTCTTT. Translating it yields CASSVAFSGPGAFF.

Notes on this clonotype: No conserved phenylalanine or tryptophan is present at the end of the CDR3, so a read error is the likely explanation. V usage is TRBV13 and J usage is TRBJ2-5; D gene unclear. This CDR3 is 13 amino acids long. The ends were cut back, 3 bases at V and 1 base at J, with 6 bases in the middle. Germline CDR1 reads PRHDT; CDR2 reads FYEKMQ (reference sequence). DNA for the CDR3: TGTGCCAGCAGCTTCTCGATCCAAGAGACCCAGTACCTC. This sequence encodes CASSFSIQETQYL.

Of note for this clonotype: Since a much larger clone is just one base distant, this may be a read error. As the CDR3 is not closed by the conserved phenylalanine or tryptophan, this likely results from a read error. The chain uses TRBV7-6 and TRBJ1-1, with a possible D match to TRBD1 (5 bases). V shed 5 bases and J shed 1 base, with 11 bases lying between them. The CDR3 is 14 amino acids. Germline CDR1 SGHVS, CDR2 FNYEAQ. In DNA form, the CDR3 reads TGTGCCAGCAGCCCGACGACAGCGAACACTGAAGCTTTCCTT. Translation: CASSPTTANTEAFL.

This clonotype was seen many times. The chain joins TRBV4-1 to TRBJ2-7; D may correspond to TRBD1 or TRBD2 (5 bases each). The CDR3 contains 13 residues. Germline loops: CDR1 MGHRA, CDR2 YSYEKL. Trimming removed 1 base at V and 4 bases at J, with 8 bases between. This CDR3 reads CASSQVWGYEQYF. In DNA, the CDR3 is TGCGCCAGCAGCCAAGTTTGGGGGTACGAGCAGTACTTC.

This clonotype has more than one count but fewer than ten. This chain links TRBV7-9 with TRBJ2-3; D gene uncertain. Germline-derived CDR1 and CDR2 are SEHNR and FQNEAQ (reference sequence). The CDR3 is 16 amino acids. V shed 2 bases and J shed 2 bases, with 14 bases lying between them. The CDR3 is CASSLYVGGDTDTQYF. Written as DNA, the CDR3 is TGTGCCAGCAGCTTATATGTCGGCGGAGACACAGATACGCAGTATTTT.

This clonotype was picked up many times. This rearrangement joins TRBV20-1 to TRBJ2-3, with 10 positions matching TRBD2. The germline CDR1 and CDR2 sequences are DFQATT and SNEGSKA (reference sequence). CDR3 length equals 15 residues. The trim removed 0 bases at V and 3 bases at J, leaving 3 bases unmatched. As DNA, the CDR3 is TGCAGTGCTAGAGACCTTAGCGGGAGGACAGATACGCAGTATTTT. It specifies CSARDLSGRTDTQYF.

This clonotype was detected ten times or more. The CDR3 nucleotides are TGTGCCAGCAGCGGGGGCCCGAACACTGAAGCTTTCTTT. It encodes CASSGGPNTEAFF. This chain uses TRBV13 with TRBJ1-1; D is possibly TRBD1 (6 bases). The germline CDR1 and CDR2 sequences are PRHDT and FYEKMQ (reference sequence). There are 13 residues in the CDR3. V lost 5 bases and J lost 1, with 8 bases in between.

This clonotype was counted ten times or more. CDR3 coding DNA: TGTGCCAGCAGTTTAAGGACAGAGGACACTGAAGCTTTCTTT. It encodes CASSLRTEDTEAFF. The chain combines TRBV28 with TRBJ1-1, with a tentative D call TRBD1 (6 bases). V was shortened by 2 bases and J by 3 bases, with 10 bases between the two germline ends. CDR1 is MDHEN, CDR2 SYDVKM, per germline. The CDR3 runs to 14 residues.

The chain combines TRBV5-6 with TRBJ1-5; D remains unclear. The CDR3 totals 16 residues. Trimming took 5 bases from V and 5 from J, leaving 20 bases between them. The germline CDR1 and CDR2 sequences are SGHDT and YYEEEE. CDR3 bases: TGTGCCAGCAGTCCCACCGAGGGCACGGTATATCAGCCCCAGCATTTT. Encoded protein: CASSPTEGTVYQPQHF.

This clonotype occurred many times. The genes are TRBV30 and TRBJ2-7; D is ambiguous. Germline assignment: CDR1 GTSNPN and CDR2 SVGIG (reference sequence). This CDR3 is 13 amino acids long. Trimming left V 0 bases short and J 1 base short, with 7 bases between. The CDR3 DNA reads TGTGCCTGGAGTGTATCCAGGTCCTACGAGCAGTACTTC. Its translation is CAWSVSRSYEQYF. The full variable domain, with the rest looked up from reference TRBV30 and TRBJ2-7, is SQTIHQWPATLVQPVGSPLSLECTVEGTSNPNLYWYRQAAGRGLQLLFYSVGIGQISSEVPQNLSASRPQDRQFILSSKKLLLSDSGFYLCAWSVSRSYEQYFGPGTRLTVT.

V and J are TRBV5-1 and TRBJ2-3; D is unresolved. CDR3 length: 17 amino acids. CDR1 is SGHRS, CDR2 YFSETQ, per germline. The V end was cut by 4 bases, the J end by 0 bases, with 18 bases between. In nucleotides, the CDR3 is TGCGCCAGCAGCCCCGATGTGGTTGACACTAGCACAGATACGCAGTATTTT. Translated: CASSPDVVDTSTDTQYF.

This CDR3 reads CASSIGTRGEVLPQHF. The CDR3, as DNA: TGTGCCAGTAGTATTGGGACAAGGGGTGAAGTTTTGCCCCAGCATTTT. The chain recombines TRBV19 with TRBJ1-5, with a possible D match to TRBD1 (6 bases). CDR3 size: 16 residues. Germline V gives CDR1 LNHDA, CDR2 SQIVND (reference sequence). V gave up 3 bases and J gave up 9 bases, with 21 bases separating them.

This chain uses TRBV20-1 with TRBJ1-1; D call uncertain. Germline CDR1 reads DFQATT; CDR2 reads SNEGSKA (reference sequence). Trimming shortened V by 7 bases and J by 0 bases, and 3 bases separated the two germline ends. CDR3 length equals 10 residues. In nucleotides, the CDR3 is TGCAGTGGTCTGAACACTGAAGCTTTCTTT. It translates to CSGLNTEAFF.

This clonotype was found many times. The chain employs TRBV5-4 and TRBJ2-7; 13 bases agree with TRBD2. Per the germline V gene, CDR1 is SGHNT and CDR2 is YYREEE (reference sequence). V shed 4 bases and J 4 bases; nucleotides not matched to a gene: 8. This CDR3 is built from 16 residues. The CDR3 sequence is CASSGAGTSGMYEQYF. CDR3 DNA: TGTGCCAGCAGCGGTGCCGGGACTAGCGGGATGTACGAGCAGTACTTC.

As regards this clonotype: One base away lies a much larger clone, so this may be a sequencing read error. The chain links TRBV14 to TRBJ2-7, with D possibly being TRBD1 or TRBD2 (6 bases each). This CDR3 spans 15 amino acids. Looked up from germline, CDR1 is SGHDN and CDR2 is FVKESK. The chain's CDR3 is CASSQVGGSSHEQYF. DNA of the CDR3: TGTGCCAGCAGCCAAGTCGGGGGCAGCTCCCACGAGCAGTACTTC.

This clonotype came up many times. The rearrangement joins TRBV6-5 to TRBJ2-3; 10 bases align to TRBD2. The V gene's germline CDR1 is MNHEY and CDR2 SVGAGI. Losses at the gene ends were 7 bases for V and 4 bases for J; bases not matched to a gene: 8. The CDR3 sequence is 15 residues long. CDR3 bases: TGTGCCAGCAAAACCGAGCTAGCGGGAGCAGATACGCAGTATTTT. Protein product: CASKTELAGADTQYF.

At least ten counts were recorded for this clonotype. The chain carries TRBV28 and TRBJ2-7; D unresolved. This CDR3 contains 11 residues. V was cut by 6 bases and J by 6 bases, with 9 bases left in between. Germline CDR1 and CDR2: MDHEN and SYDVKM. The CDR3 DNA sequence: TGTGCCAGCAGGTCTAGTAGCGAGCAGTACTTC. Its translation: CASRSSSEQYF.

The V gene is TRBV5-5, the J gene TRBJ2-3; maybe TRBD2 (6 bases). Between the trimmed V and J ends, which lost 3 bases and 2 bases, there was a span of 13 bases. Germline CDR1 SGHKS, CDR2 YYEKEE (reference sequence). CDR3 length: 15 residues. CDR3 coding DNA: TGTGCCAGCAGCTCCCAACTAGCATTCACAGATACGCAGTATTTT. Translation: CASSSQLAFTDTQYF.

This clonotype has a count of ten or more. The CDR3 DNA is TGTGCCAGCAGTCCGCAGGGCTCCTACGAGCAGTACTTC. Translation gives CASSPQGSYEQYF. The chain joins TRBV13 to TRBJ2-7, with D maybe TRBD1 (5 bases). This CDR3 contains 13 residues. Deletions cut 6 bases from V and 0 bases from J, with 9 bases between. Per germline, CDR1 PRHDT and CDR2 FYEKMQ (reference sequence).

The sample holds many counts of this clonotype. The J gene is TRBJ2-7, the V gene TRBV11-2; D is unclear. Trimming removed 3 bases at V and 4 bases at J, with 10 bases between. Germline V gene data show CDR1 as SGHAT and CDR2 as FQNNGV. There are 13 residues in the CDR3. DNA for the CDR3: TGTGCCAGCAGCTTGGGCAGCCCGTACGAGCAGTACTTC. This gives the protein CASSLGSPYEQYF.